This T cell receptor (beta chain) emerged from a study of T cell changes during pregnancy in multiple sclerosis. The CDR3 extends over 15 amino acids. V lost 4 bases to trimming and J lost 2 bases; unmatched junction nucleotides: 5. Germline CDR1 and CDR2: SGDLS and YYNGEE. Measured with immunoSEQ multiplex PCR; TCRdb has only the in-frame clones, and not every one. The top ten hold 5.3% of the sample, which has tens of thousands of clones, roughly 89% seen once. This clonotype was obtained from a female donor in good health, enrolled as a control in a pregnancy study. The specimen was CD8+ T cells from peripheral blood mononuclear cells, collected in the second trimester of pregnancy. The genes are TRBV9 and TRBJ2-3, with 9 bases aligning to TRBD2. The CDR3 DNA reads as TGTGCCAGCAGCTTCCGACTAGCGGACACAGATACGCAGTATTTT. Its protein product is CASSFRLADTDTQYF.